What follows are 20 T cell receptor beta chains derived from one specimen sequenced in a study. Each CDR3 protein is one row after TCRdb ran MiXCR on the 5' RACE reads. The sample consists of approximately 42,000 distinct CDR3 sequences, 29% of them appearing once. The specimen was memory CD4+ T cells sorted from a lymph node. Subset indicated: memory CD4+ T cells, CD4+CD45RO+CD25-. The receptor set was obtained from a female donor with breast cancer.

This clonotype was seen only a few times. The genes are TRBV28 and TRBJ2-6; TRBD1 is a possible D gene (6 bases). V dropped 5 bases and J dropped 6 bases, with 14 bases sitting between them. Germline V gives CDR1 MDHEN, CDR2 SYDVKM. This CDR3 comprises 15 residues. The DNA of the CDR3 is TGTGCCAGCAGTCCCCAGGGGCGTCAGGCCAACGTCCTGACTTTC. This codes for CASSPQGRQANVLTF.

With regard to this clonotype: A junction end diverges from the germline sequence, so it may reflect a read error. The chain employs TRBV6-1 and TRBJ1-5; 7 nucleotides match TRBD1. In germline, CDR1 is MNHNS, CDR2 SASEGT. The CDR3 is made up of 13 amino acids. CDR3 loop: CTSSADRQQPQHF. The CDR3 DNA follows: TGTACCAGCAGTGCGGACAGGCAACAGCCCCAGCATTTT.

The genes are TRBV2 and TRBJ1-2, with D possibly matching TRBD1 (5 bases). The V gene lost 6 bases and the J gene lost 8 bases, with 13 bases spanning the gap. CDR3 length: 12 amino acids. Germline-derived CDR1 and CDR2 are SNHLY and FYNNEI. CDR3: CASREGIRGYTF. The CDR3 coding sequence is TGTGCCAGCAGAGAGGGGATCAGGGGCTACACCTTC.

The genes are TRBV6-1 and TRBJ1-5, with 7 positions matching TRBD1. The junction had 14 bases not matched to a gene; V was cut back by 6 bases and J by 0 bases. CDR3 size: 18 residues. The germline gives CDR1 MNHNS, CDR2 SASEGT. CDR3 bases: TGTGCCAGCAGACCGACAGGGCCGAACCATTATAGCAATCAGCCCCAGCATTTT. It encodes CASRPTGPNHYSNQPQHF.

The sample holds a few counts of this clonotype. The CDR3 loop reads CASSALLAFNTDTQYF. CDR3 DNA: TGTGCCAGCAGTGCCTTACTAGCGTTCAACACAGATACGCAGTATTTT. The genes are TRBV27 and TRBJ2-3; 7 nucleotides match TRBD2. This CDR3 has 16 residues. Germline-derived CDR1 and CDR2 are MNHEY and SMNVEV (reference sequence). V was pared by 5 bases and J by 2 bases, with 10 bases of the junction left unmatched.

The V gene is TRBV7-2, the J gene TRBJ2-7; no reliable D call. Germline V gives CDR1 SGHTA, CDR2 FQGNSA. This CDR3 region has 12 residues. The V end was cut by 5 bases, the J end by 3 bases, with 8 bases between. CDR3 bases: TGTGCCAGCAGCACGACAAACTACGAGCAGTACTTC. Translated: CASSTTNYEQYF.

V is TRBV27 and J is TRBJ2-3; D gene ambiguous. This CDR3 spans 11 amino acids. The germline V and J ends were trimmed by 6 bases and 2 bases, with 3 bases remaining between them. CDR1 is MNHEY and CDR2 is SMNVEV in the germline V gene (reference sequence). The CDR3 DNA reads TGTGCCAGCAGAACCACAGATACGCAGTATTTT. It specifies CASRTTDTQYF.

This clonotype has just a few counts. The chain recombines TRBV20-1 with TRBJ1-1; maybe TRBD1 (5 bases). This CDR3 is built from 14 residues. CDR1 and CDR2 (germline): DFQATT, SNEGSKA (reference sequence). The ends were cut back, 5 bases at V and 5 bases at J, with 18 bases in the middle. CDR3 protein: CSAHDPNGGTEAFF. In nucleotides, the CDR3 is TGCAGTGCTCACGACCCAAATGGGGGTACTGAAGCTTTCTTT.

This sequence joins TRBV12-3 or TRBV12-4 and TRBJ2-3, with 9 bases lining up with TRBD2. The CDR3 is 16 residues long. The V and J ends lost 3 bases and 2 bases, in that order; junction bases with no gene match: 6. CDR3 residues: CASSLRLAGNTDTQYF. DNA of the CDR3: TGTGCCAGCAGTTTGAGGCTAGCGGGAAACACAGATACGCAGTATTTT.

In nucleotides, the CDR3 is TGCAGTCCTTATGACAGGGCGTCAGCTACGCAGTATTTT. Its translation: CSPYDRASATQYF. V usage is TRBV20-1 and J usage is TRBJ2-3; 7 bases align to TRBD1. Germline V lookup: CDR1 DFQATT, CDR2 SNEGSKA (reference sequence). V shed 8 bases and J 8 bases; nucleotides not matched to a gene: 13. The CDR3 runs to 13 residues.

V usage is TRBV4-1 and J usage is TRBJ2-1; 9 positions agree with TRBD2. CDR1 and CDR2 from the germline V gene are MGHRA and YSYEKL. The ends lost 2 bases at V and 10 bases at J; junction bases unmatched: 6. This CDR3 region has 14 residues. This CDR3 is CASSQLAGPQEQFF. The CDR3 coding sequence is TGCGCCAGCAGCCAACTAGCGGGACCACAAGAGCAGTTCTTC.

The rearrangement joins TRBV7-2 to TRBJ2-4, with TRBD1 matching over 9 bases. The CDR3 is 14 residues long. Losses at the gene ends were 1 base for V and 7 bases for J; bases not matched to a gene: 2. CDR1 and CDR2 (germline): SGHTA, FQGNSA. As DNA, the CDR3 is TGTGCCAGCAGCTTAGTGGGACAGGGTAACATTCAGTACTTC. Translation: CASSLVGQGNIQYF.

The chain employs TRBV7-2 and TRBJ2-7; 10 positions match TRBD1. Trimming cost V 6 bases and J 4 bases; bases outside gene matches: 6. The germline gives CDR1 SGHTA, CDR2 FQGNSA. The CDR3 is made up of 14 amino acids. This CDR3 is CASRQTGGSYEQYF. The CDR3 DNA reads as TGTGCCAGCAGACAGACAGGGGGCTCTTACGAGCAGTACTTC.

This clonotype was counted a few times. The rearrangement uses TRBV7-2 and TRBJ2-1, with no clear D. Germline CDR1 is SGHTA and CDR2 is FQGNSA. The CDR3 has 16 residues. Deletions cut 7 bases from V and 4 bases from J, with 20 bases between. CDR3 in amino acids: CASNLISSGLYNEQFF. CDR3 sequence (DNA): TGTGCCAGCAACCTCATTTCCTCGGGCCTTTACAATGAGCAGTTCTTC.

To note about this clonotype: One base away lies a much larger clone, so this may be a sequencing read error. V and J are TRBV7-9 and TRBJ2-5; D gene uncertain. The CDR3 is 12 amino acids. V was cut by 1 base and J by 5 bases, with 5 bases left in between. From germline, CDR1 is SEHNR and CDR2 FQNEAQ (reference sequence). This CDR3 reads CASSLVGETQYF. CDR3 DNA sequence: TGTGCCAGCAGCTTAGTGGGGGAGACCCAGTACTTC.

Of note for this clonotype: This may arise from a read error, as a much more abundant clone is one base away. The chain employs TRBV5-6 and TRBJ2-7, with D possibly TRBD1 on 6 matching bases. The V and J ends lost 3 bases and 2 bases respectively, with 18 bases between them. The CDR3 is 16 residues long. Germline-derived CDR1 and CDR2 are SGHDT and YYEEEE. The CDR3 loop reads CASSSVPSWTAYEQYF. The CDR3 DNA follows: TGTGCCAGCAGCTCGGTTCCCTCCTGGACAGCCTACGAGCAGTACTTC.

CDR3: CASSSREGYEQYF. The DNA for the CDR3 is TGTGCCAGCAGCTCGCGTGAGGGCTACGAGCAGTACTTC. The chain employs TRBV27 and TRBJ2-7; D may be TRBD2 (5 bases). Germline V lookup: CDR1 MNHEY, CDR2 SMNVEV (reference sequence). The ends were cut back, 6 bases at V and 3 bases at J, with 12 bases in the middle. The CDR3 loop spans 13 amino acids.

This sequence joins TRBV7-9 and TRBJ2-3; perhaps D is TRBD1 or TRBD2 (6 bases each). From germline, CDR1 is SEHNR and CDR2 FQNEAQ (reference sequence). V was shortened by 5 bases and J by 0 bases, with 12 bases between the two germline ends. The CDR3 sequence is 15 residues long. The CDR3 DNA is TGTGCCAGCAGCGAGGGGGGATGGAGCACAGATACGCAGTATTTT. The encoded protein is CASSEGGWSTDTQYF.

With respect to this clonotype: A much larger clone differs by one base, so this may be a read error. The chain has TRBV7-2 and TRBJ2-5; the D call may be TRBD1 or TRBD2 (5 bases each). CDR1 SGHTA and CDR2 FQGNSA come from the germline V gene. The CDR3 loop spans 15 amino acids. The chain's CDR3 is CASSLGTAYQETRYF. CDR3 DNA: TGTGCCAGCAGCTTGGGGACGGCGTACCAAGAGACCCGGTACTTC. Together with reference TRBV7-2 and TRBJ2-5, the CDR3 gives the full variable domain: GAGVSQSPSNKVTEKGKDVELRCDPISGHTALYWYRQSLGQGLEFLIYFQGNSAPDKSGLPSDRFSAERTGGSVSTLTIQRTQQEDSAVYLCASSLGTAYQETRYFGPGTRLLVL.

This rearrangement joins TRBV5-1 to TRBJ2-1; D gene unclear. Germline CDR1 SGHRS, CDR2 YFSETQ. V gave up 0 bases and J gave up 2 bases, with 12 bases separating them. This CDR3 has 16 residues. The CDR3 bases are TGCGCCAGCAGCTTGGGGTGGTCAGACACCTACAATGAGCAGTTCTTC. Translated, it gives CASSLGWSDTYNEQFF.